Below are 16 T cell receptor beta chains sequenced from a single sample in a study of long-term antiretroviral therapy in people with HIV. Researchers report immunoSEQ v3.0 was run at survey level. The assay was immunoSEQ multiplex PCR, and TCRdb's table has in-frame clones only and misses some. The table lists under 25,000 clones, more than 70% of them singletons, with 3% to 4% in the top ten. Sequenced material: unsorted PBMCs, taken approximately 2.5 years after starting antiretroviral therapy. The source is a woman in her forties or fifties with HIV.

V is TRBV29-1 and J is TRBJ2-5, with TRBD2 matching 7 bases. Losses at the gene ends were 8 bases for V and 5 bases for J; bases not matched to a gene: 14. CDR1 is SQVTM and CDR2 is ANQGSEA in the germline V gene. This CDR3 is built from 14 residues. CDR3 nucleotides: TGCAGCTCCCTCGGGGGGACTGGGGGGGAGACCCAGTACTTC. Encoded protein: CSSLGGTGGETQYF.

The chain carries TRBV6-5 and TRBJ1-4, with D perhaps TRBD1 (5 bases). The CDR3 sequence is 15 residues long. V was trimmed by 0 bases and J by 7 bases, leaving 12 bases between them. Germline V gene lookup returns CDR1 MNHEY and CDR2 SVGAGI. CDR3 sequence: CASSYSGRVGEKLFF. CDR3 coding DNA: TGTGCCAGCAGTTACTCTGGCAGGGTGGGTGAAAAACTGTTTTTT.

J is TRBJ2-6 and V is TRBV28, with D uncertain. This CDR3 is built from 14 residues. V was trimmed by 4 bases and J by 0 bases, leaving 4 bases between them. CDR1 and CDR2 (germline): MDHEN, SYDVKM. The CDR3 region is CASSYSSGANVLTF. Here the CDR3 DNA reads TGTGCCAGCAGTTACAGCTCTGGGGCCAACGTCCTGACTTTC.

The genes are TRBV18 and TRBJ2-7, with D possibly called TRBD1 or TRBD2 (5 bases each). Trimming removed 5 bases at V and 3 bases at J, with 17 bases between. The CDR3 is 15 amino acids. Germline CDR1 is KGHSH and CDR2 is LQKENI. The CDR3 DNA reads TGTGCCAGCTCATTATCCGGGACCGCGCACTACGAGCAGTACTTC. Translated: CASSLSGTAHYEQYF.

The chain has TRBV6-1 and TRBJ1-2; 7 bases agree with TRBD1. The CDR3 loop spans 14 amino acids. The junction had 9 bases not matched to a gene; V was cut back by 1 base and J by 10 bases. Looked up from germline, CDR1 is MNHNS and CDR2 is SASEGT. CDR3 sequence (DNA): TGTGCCAGCAGTGAAGGAGGGGGCGCCGCCGCCTACACCTTC. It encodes CASSEGGGAAAYTF.

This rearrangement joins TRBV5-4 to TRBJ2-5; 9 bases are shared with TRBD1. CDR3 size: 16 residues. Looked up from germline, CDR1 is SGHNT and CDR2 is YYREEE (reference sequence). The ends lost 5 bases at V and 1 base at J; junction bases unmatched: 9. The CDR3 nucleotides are TGTGCCAGCAGAGGGCGGACAGGGGAATCCCAAGAGACCCAGTACTTC. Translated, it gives CASRGRTGESQETQYF.

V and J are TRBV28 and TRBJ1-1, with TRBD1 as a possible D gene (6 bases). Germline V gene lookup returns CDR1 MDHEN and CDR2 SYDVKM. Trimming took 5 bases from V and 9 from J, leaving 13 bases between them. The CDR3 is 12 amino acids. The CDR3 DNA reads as TGTGCCAGCAGTCCCAACAGGGCTCAAGCTTTCTTT. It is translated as CASSPNRAQAFF. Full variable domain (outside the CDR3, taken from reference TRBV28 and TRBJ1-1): DVKVTQSSRYLVKRTGEKVFLECVQDMDHENMFWYRQDPGLGLRLIYFSYDVKMKEKGDIPEGYSVSREKKERFSLILESASTNQTSMYLCASSPNRAQAFFGQGTRLTVV.

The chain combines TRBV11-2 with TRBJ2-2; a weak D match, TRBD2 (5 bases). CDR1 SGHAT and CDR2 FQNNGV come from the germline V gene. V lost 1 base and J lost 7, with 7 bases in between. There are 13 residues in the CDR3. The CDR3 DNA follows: TGTGCCAGCAGCTTAGGAGAGGGCGGGGAGCTGTTTTTT. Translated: CASSLGEGGELFF.

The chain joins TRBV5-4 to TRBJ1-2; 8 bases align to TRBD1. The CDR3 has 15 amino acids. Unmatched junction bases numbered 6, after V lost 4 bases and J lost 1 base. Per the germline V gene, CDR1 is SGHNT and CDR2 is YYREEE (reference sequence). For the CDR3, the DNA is TGTGCCAGCAGCCCACCCACAGGGGGTAACTATGGCTACACCTTC. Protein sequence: CASSPPTGGNYGYTF.

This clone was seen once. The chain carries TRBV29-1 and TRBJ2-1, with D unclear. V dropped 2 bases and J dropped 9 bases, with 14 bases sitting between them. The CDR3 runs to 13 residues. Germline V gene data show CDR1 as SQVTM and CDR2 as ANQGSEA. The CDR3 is CSVERPNFFEQFF. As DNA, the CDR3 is TGCAGCGTTGAAAGGCCCAACTTCTTTGAGCAGTTCTTC.

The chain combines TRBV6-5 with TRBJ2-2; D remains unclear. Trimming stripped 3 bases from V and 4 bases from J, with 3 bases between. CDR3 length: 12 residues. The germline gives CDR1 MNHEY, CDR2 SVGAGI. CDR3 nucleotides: TGTGCCAGCAGTTATATCACCGGGGAGCTGTTTTTT. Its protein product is CASSYITGELFF.

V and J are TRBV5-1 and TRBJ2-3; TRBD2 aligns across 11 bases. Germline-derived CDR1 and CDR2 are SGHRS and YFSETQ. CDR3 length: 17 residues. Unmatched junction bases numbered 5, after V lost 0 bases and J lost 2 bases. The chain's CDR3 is CASSLEFSGRATDTQYF. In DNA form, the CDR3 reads TGCGCCAGCAGCTTGGAGTTTAGCGGGAGGGCCACAGATACGCAGTATTTT.

CDR3 protein: CASSSFPGTSGRRGEQYF. The CDR3 DNA is TGTGCCAGCAGCTCCTTCCCCGGGACTAGCGGGAGGAGGGGCGAGCAGTACTTC. The chain uses TRBV7-8 and TRBJ2-7; the match to TRBD2 covers 15 bases. CDR3 length: 18 amino acids. From germline, CDR1 is SGHVS and CDR2 FQNEAQ. Losses at the gene ends were 4 bases for V and 6 bases for J; bases not matched to a gene: 13.

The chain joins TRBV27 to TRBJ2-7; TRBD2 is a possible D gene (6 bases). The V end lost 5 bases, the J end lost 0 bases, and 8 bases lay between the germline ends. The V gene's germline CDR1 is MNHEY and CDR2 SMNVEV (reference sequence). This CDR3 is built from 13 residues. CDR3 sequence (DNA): TGTGCCAGCAGTCTGACTAGCTCCTACGAGCAGTACTTC. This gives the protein CASSLTSSYEQYF.

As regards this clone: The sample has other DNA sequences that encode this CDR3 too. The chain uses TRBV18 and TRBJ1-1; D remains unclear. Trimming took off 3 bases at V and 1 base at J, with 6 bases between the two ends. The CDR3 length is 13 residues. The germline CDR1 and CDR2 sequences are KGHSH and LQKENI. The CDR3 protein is CASSPGENTEAFF. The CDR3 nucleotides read TGTGCCAGCTCACCTGGAGAGAACACTGAAGCTTTCTTT.

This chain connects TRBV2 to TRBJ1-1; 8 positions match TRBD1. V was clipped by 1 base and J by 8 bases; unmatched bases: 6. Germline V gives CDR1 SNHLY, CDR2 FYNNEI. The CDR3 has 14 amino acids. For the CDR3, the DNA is TGTGCCAGCAGTGAAGGGGAGGACAGGGCGGAAGCTTTCTTT. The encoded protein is CASSEGEDRAEAFF.